This T cell receptor (beta chain) was identified during a study of cytomegalovirus exposure and HLA in healthy donors. Whole-study findings and limits: It was in a later analysis that TCR association rates were seen to vary by HLA locus, highest for DRB1 and lowest for HLA-C. High specificity and sensitivity for cytomegalovirus status were reported for the classifier. Most subjects had HLA-A and HLA-B alleles reportedly predicted accurately by TCR beta sequences.

Primers: 60 Vbeta forward and 13 Jbeta reverse. Clones were read by immunoSEQ multiplex PCR, and TCRdb kept only the in-frame ones, dropping some. The table lists about 98,000 clones, about 81% of them singletons. Details on this clone: Its antigen remains unknown.

Trimming cost V 8 bases and J 6 bases, with 13 bases left between them. CDR3 length: 13 residues. Germline CDR1 reads MNHNS; CDR2 reads SASEGT. The J gene is TRBJ1-4, the V gene TRBV6-1; tentative D call: TRBD1 (5 bases). Sequencing was done on a sample of PBMCs. This TCR was sampled from a man between 18 and 35 years old in good health and CMV-seropositive. CDR3 region: CASAGGADEKLFF. The CDR3 nucleotides are TGTGCCAGCGCTGGAGGGGCCGATGAAAAACTGTTTTTT.